This TCR beta chain was recovered during a study of cytotoxic CD8 clonotypes in ibrutinib-treated CLL (dated by TCRdb to the early 2020s). Background for the entire study: The cohort was composed of approximately 11 relapsed/refractory and roughly 15 treatment-naive patients; IGHV unmutated status was identified in around 17 patients. Partial responses were observed in around 25 patients and complete responses in 2; after a median follow-up of around 68 months, remission was maintained in approximately 14 patients and progression was observed in around twelve. Response samples were taken after a median of approximately 12 months on treatment, ranging from about 6 to 40 months. Samples averaged about 260,000 productive templates and tens of thousands of productive rearrangements. Of the roughly 90 people in the trial, 26 had longitudinal samples available. Cryopreserved peripheral blood mononuclear cells were obtained prior to treatment, at the time of response, and at either disease progression or sustained remission. Paper-wide results and their limitations: Public clonotypes were rare and either shrank or stayed stable during treatment, and the rise in clonality at ibrutinib response reflected expansion of private clonotypes. Clonality rose at ibrutinib response, remained stable during sustained remission, and dropped back toward baseline at progression. Baseline clonality exceeded that of age-matched healthy donors and correlated strongly with circulating CD8+ T-cell counts. Sustained-remission and progressing patients did not have matched sampling times, and lymph node repertoires were not examined.

CDR1 PRHDT and CDR2 FYEKMQ are derived from the germline V gene (reference sequence). V is pared back by 4 bases and J by 2 bases, with 18 bases lying between the germline termini. From its cysteine to its phenylalanine, the CDR3 spans 16 amino acids. Only CDR3 DNA remains: 48 bases, in frame from the first base. A MiSeq instrument was used for deep resolution sequencing, which targeted depths ranging from 1 in 1 million up to 1 in 200,000 T cells, with coverage averaging 10x for each clonotype. TCR beta libraries were generated with the immunoSEQ hsTCRB Kit. Under the source paper's analysis protocol: The data were analyzed with ImmunoSEQ Analyzer and ImmunoSEQ Data Assistant, and V, D and J gene assignments followed IMGT definitions. Clonality, which ranges from 0 to 1, was calculated by subtracting the normalized Shannon entropy of productive rearrangement frequencies from one. Public clonotype analysis was restricted to overrepresented clonotypes comprising at least 0.05% of each patient's repertoire. Repertoires from thirteen age-matched healthy donors in immuneACCESS were used as clonality controls. TCRdb limited this immuneACCESS table to in-frame rearrangements with V and J called. A share of clones is missing; checked studies link under half to unresolved V genes, and the rest is unexplained. V, J and clone size derive from that table, while D and trimming were established from the DNA sequence. In this sample the table shows more than 20,000 clones, 70% to 80% of which occur a single time. The ten largest clonotypes hold approximately 25% of the sample.

Note on this clone: Its antigen target is currently unknown. Qualities for individual bases were not recorded, and no much larger clone is one base off.

For TCR beta library preparation, around 2.2 micrograms of genomic DNA was extracted from cryopreserved PBMCs. Longitudinal blood samples from CLL patients receiving ibrutinib monotherapy were subjected to high-throughput TCR beta sequencing. The patients took part in an open-label, single-center phase 2 trial of ibrutinib monotherapy. The receptor's source is a human donor with chronic lymphocytic leukemia. The V and J segments used are TRBV13 and TRBJ2-7; too little of a D gene remains to name it. The material was PBMCs, obtained before ibrutinib treatment. The CDR3 sequence is CASSSTDSSPPYEQYF. The DNA sequence is given as TGTGCCAGCAGCTCTACAGACTCGTCACCTCCCTACGAGCAGTACTTC.